The 3 T cell receptor beta chains below come from one sample, sequenced in a study of CD8 T cells in ankylosing spondylitis. One entry per CDR3 protein results from TCRdb running MiXCR on the 5' RACE reads. The sample records around 150,000 distinct CDR3 sequences, approximately 16% being singletons. The specimen sequenced was blood, either unsorted or a sorted T cell fraction (not recorded which). All receptors come from a male donor with ankylosing spondylitis or in good health (not recorded which).

Notes on this clonotype: This may be a read error, as it is one base from a much larger clone. The chain is built from TRBV5-1 and TRBJ2-1; weak D call: TRBD1 (5 bases). The CDR3 runs 14 residues. V lost 0 bases and J 5 bases, leaving 9 bases between the germline ends. Germline V gene lookup returns CDR1 SGHRS and CDR2 YFSETQ. The CDR3 nucleotides read TGCGCCAGCAGCTTGGCTTCCAGGGACAATGAGCAGTTCTTC. Amino acids: CASSLASRDNEQFF.

The sample holds many counts of this clonotype. V and J are TRBV12-3 or TRBV12-4 and TRBJ1-2; 11 bases align to TRBD1. The CDR3 sequence is 15 residues long. Germline trimming cut 5 bases from V and 8 bases from J; bases unmatched to any gene: 10. The CDR3 reads CASSQGQGAIRGYTF. CDR3 coding DNA: TGTGCCAGCAGTCAAGGACAGGGGGCCATACGGGGCTACACCTTC.

This clonotype turned up a few times. This chain uses TRBV28 with TRBJ1-5; 9 bases align to TRBD1. The CDR3 spans 15 residues. Germline lookup yields CDR1 MDHEN and CDR2 SYDVKM. J was trimmed by 4 bases and V by 1 base; bases with no gene match: 2. In DNA, the CDR3 is TGTGCCAGCAGTTTATTAGGACAGGGGAATCAGCCCCAGCATTTT. Its translation: CASSLLGQGNQPQHF.